This TCR beta chain came from a study of T cells in Graves' hyperthyroidism and ophthalmopathy (dated by TCRdb to about 2019). Some background on the complete study: Peripheral blood was collected at initial diagnosis, before any treatment. TCR V-J signatures able to tell the groups apart were searched for in a discovery cohort of approximately 95 patients, of whom under 45 had Graves' ophthalmopathy and 55 to 60 had stable Graves' hyperthyroidism. Prospective prediction of ophthalmopathy was tested in an independent validation cohort consisting of fewer than 20 hyperthyroidism patients and approximately 16 patients who later progressed to ophthalmopathy. The approximately 98 discovery patients were randomly divided into training and test sets at a 7:3 ratio. The study also compared thyroid tissue and blood T-cell repertoires from about six Graves' hyperthyroidism patients. Once sampling was done, hyperthyroidism patients were given methimazole at a starting dose of 30 mg daily, whereas ophthalmopathy patients were given high-dose intravenous methylprednisolone. According to the paper, TCR Vbeta CDR3 sequencing was carried out on 135 peripheral blood samples, which came from 40 to 45 ophthalmopathy, 75 to 80 hyperthyroidism and about 17 progressor patients.

TCR beta CDR3 regions were amplified from RNA transcripts. For the first round of RT-PCR on the TCR CDR3, the HTBI primer set was used together with the Qiagen OneStep RT-PCR kit. A second multiplex PCR round built the libraries, followed by size selection and purification. Paired-end sequencing of the libraries was performed with 100 bp reads on an Illumina HiSeq2000. As for the original processing: SOAPnuke was used to process the raw data, with reads discarded if the reads contained adapters or uncalled bases, had a mean Phred below 15, or lacked an exact constant-primer or identifier match. High-quality paired reads were merged using COPE v1.2.5, and each unique nucleotide sequence was defined as a clonotype. MiTCR v1.1 was used to align the clonotypes against IMGT TRBV, TRBD and TRBJ reference segments. Only V-J combinations with frequency above 0.0001, covering 99% to 99.2% of repertoires, were analysed. The TCS score was defined as the ratio of F50 (clonal expansion) to E x V (chaos), calculated using BLOSUM62-based TCRdist between CDR3 peptides within each V-J. Welch's t-statistics and random forest reduced fewer than 600 V-J features to roughly 13, which were used in a naive Bayes classifier (R e1071). The public reads were reprocessed in TCRdb via fastp at Q25 and MiXCR, keeping in-frame beta chains. A single entry per CDR3 protein holds the most common genes and DNA from its merged rows. The V and J calls follow TCRdb's processing rather than the paper's. The sample profile shows a few hundred thousand distinct CDR3 sequences; about 16% of them were found once. Roughly 3% of the sample is held by the ten biggest clonotypes.

What the research found in general, with its limitations: Ophthalmopathy was separated from stable hyperthyroidism by a 13 V-J signature model, with approximately 89% sensitivity and approximately 81% specificity obtained in cross-validation and 80%/75% obtained in testing. Most expanded thyroid clonotypes (frequency above 0.001) were also detected in blood, a finding suggesting that blood repertoires may reflect thyroid immune responses. In validation, the model predicted progression to ophthalmopathy a median of around 6.5 months before onset, with roughly 68% sensitivity and almost 75% specificity. Sample size was not statistically predetermined, and blinding of investigators to group allocation was not performed.

From the germline V gene, CDR1 is SGHRS and CDR2 is YFSETQ. The CDR3 has 19 amino acids, counting the end cysteine and phenylalanine. The only DNA kept is the CDR3, 57 bases in frame from the first base. Trimming removed 0 bases from V and 7 bases from J; the gene matches leave 16 bases unexplained. This clonotype was counted only a few times. The specificity of this receptor is unknown. No clone much larger than this one lies a single base away; base qualities are absent. In the ophthalmopathy patients, disease was moderately to severely active, with a Clinical Activity Score of 3 or more, a NOSPECS grade of 4 or more, and a duration of less than 3 months. Patients with uncontrolled infections, other autoimmune diseases, pregnancy or lactation were excluded. Clinical symptoms, serum thyroxine and TRAb, thyroid ultrasound, and orbital computed tomography formed the basis for the diagnoses. Ficoll-Paque density gradient centrifugation was used to isolate PBMCs from around 10 ml of fresh peripheral blood. Total RNA was extracted with Trizol reagent, and quality was checked on an Agilent 2100 Bioanalyzer.

The sample was blood. This receptor was obtained from a middle-aged woman with Graves' ophthalmopathy. The chain is encoded by TRBV5-1 joined to TRBJ2-1, with 10 middle bases fitting TRBD2. The CDR3 is CASSLAGRSSGSSTNEQFF. The DNA sequence is TGCGCCAGCAGCTTGGCCGGGCGCTCTAGCGGGAGTTCGACTAATGAGCAGTTCTTC.